This T cell receptor (beta chain) was recovered during a study of vaccination and CD4 T cells after COVID-19. Study at large: Stimulation used overlapping spike peptides from SARS-CoV-2, HCoV-NL63, HCoV-OC43 and HCoV-229E.

The Oncomine TCR Beta short-read assay sequenced DNA from cultured CD4+ T cells. Each CDR3 protein is one row after TCRdb ran MiXCR on the PCR reads. The data hold about 14,000 distinct CDR3 sequences, with about 35% observed a single time. The sample's treatment: roughly 11-day PBMC culture with coronavirus spike peptide pools or control peptides (ViraFEST assay). ViraFEST relied on peptide pools to expand antigen-specific T cells; the TCRs were sequenced afterward. The culture of about 2 million PBMCs per well included 9.5 to 10 IU/ml IL-2 and 9.5 to 10 ug/ml peptide pools. CDR3 length: 15 amino acids. Germline V lookup: CDR1 SEHNR, CDR2 FQNEAQ (reference sequence). J was trimmed by 8 bases and V by 3 bases; bases with no gene match: 12. This clonotype has only a few counts. Its antigen is still unknown.

V and J are TRBV7-9 and TRBJ1-1; 7 bases fit TRBD1. The source material was cultured CD4+ T cells from blood. This receptor was identified in a human donor with COVID-19. CDR3 protein: CASSLVVSGGSEAFF. The CDR3 nucleotides are TGTGCCAGCAGCTTGGTAGTATCAGGGGGGTCAGAAGCTTTCTTT.